These 21 T cell receptor beta chains were all obtained from the same sample, sequenced in a study of cytomegalovirus exposure and HLA in healthy donors. PCR amplification relied on 60 Vbeta primers (plus 13 Jbeta primers). TCRdb's table, derived via immunoSEQ multiplex PCR, lists solely in-frame clones and lacks some. The data hold roughly 150,000 clones, with 60% to 80% observed a single time. The material sequenced was PBMCs. The receptors come from a young man in good health and CMV-seronegative.

The V and J genes are TRBV29-1 and TRBJ2-5, with a possible D match to TRBD1 (6 bases). The J call is uncertain, as TRBJ2-7 better fits the DNA end. The CDR3 is 13 amino acids. Germline V lookup: CDR1 SQVTM, CDR2 ANQGSEA. CDR3 residues: CSVDPGTTYEQYF. DNA of the CDR3: TGCAGCGTTGACCCCGGGACAACATACGAGCAGTACTTC.

This chain joins TRBV19 and TRBJ2-1, with TRBD2 identical over 8 bases. V shed 8 bases and J 6 bases; nucleotides not matched to a gene: 12. CDR3 length: 15 amino acids. Germline values: CDR1 LNHDA, CDR2 SQIVND (reference sequence). CDR3 bases: TGTGCCAGTGGAACCGGGACTAGGCATGCCAATGAGCAGTTCTTC. This sequence encodes CASGTGTRHANEQFF. Using reference TRBV19 and TRBJ2-1 for the parts outside the CDR3, the full variable domain is DGGITQSPKYLFRKEGQNVTLSCEQNLNHDAMYWYRQDPGQGLRLIYYSQIVNDFQKGDIAEGYSVSREKKESFPLTVTSAQKNPTAFYLCASGTGTRHANEQFFGPGTRLTVL.

This clone was observed once. V usage is TRBV7-2 and J usage is TRBJ2-6, with 7 nucleotides matching TRBD1. CDR1 is SGHTA, CDR2 FQGNSA, per germline. The CDR3 runs to 16 residues. J was trimmed by 1 base and V by 1 base; bases with no gene match: 1. In DNA form, the CDR3 reads TGTGCCAGCAGCTTAGAGGGGGCGTCTGGGGCCAACGTCCTGACTTTC. Translated: CASSLEGASGANVLTF.

The chain employs TRBV7-2 and TRBJ1-2; TRBD1 might be the D (5 bases). V was cut by 0 bases and J by 10 bases, with 12 bases left in between. This CDR3 region has 13 residues. Germline V gene sequence: CDR1 SGHTA, CDR2 FQGNSA. CDR3 loop: CASSLALRGDYTF. CDR3 sequence (DNA): TGTGCCAGCAGCTTAGCGCTAAGGGGCGACTACACCTTC.

This clone was seen a few times. The chain has TRBV11-2 and TRBJ2-7; maybe TRBD1 (5 bases). The CDR3 is 14 residues long. CDR1 SGHAT and CDR2 FQNNGV come from the germline V gene. V was clipped by 5 bases and J by 5 bases, with 16 bases between them. CDR3 protein: CASSPWAGSHEQYF. CDR3 bases: TGTGCCAGCAGCCCTTGGGCAGGGTCTCACGAGCAGTACTTC.

The V gene is TRBV14, the J gene TRBJ1-1; D gene uncertain. Germline V CDR1 and CDR2: SGHDN, FVKESK. The germline V and J ends were trimmed by 0 bases and 4 bases, with 12 bases remaining between them. This CDR3 comprises 15 residues. This CDR3 is CASSQDPGVVTEAFF. The CDR3 DNA reads TGTGCCAGCAGCCAAGATCCAGGCGTCGTCACTGAAGCTTTCTTT.

This clone was seen more than once but under ten times. CDR3 DNA sequence: TGTGCCAGCAGAGATAGTGGAGCGGGAGCAGAGACCCAGTACTTC. As protein: CASRDSGAGAETQYF. This rearrangement joins TRBV11-2 to TRBJ2-5; 8 nucleotides agree with TRBD2. The CDR3 runs to 15 residues. Losses at the gene ends were 6 bases for V and 4 bases for J; bases not matched to a gene: 10. Germline CDR1 reads SGHAT; CDR2 reads FQNNGV.

The gene calls are TRBV28 and TRBJ1-2; D is uncertain. Germline V CDR1 and CDR2: MDHEN, SYDVKM. V lost 6 bases and J 0 bases, leaving 5 bases between the germline ends. This CDR3 spans 12 amino acids. The CDR3 is CASRATNYGYTF. Written as DNA, the CDR3 is TGTGCCAGCAGAGCCACTAACTATGGCTACACCTTC.

The chain joins TRBV27 to TRBJ1-1; TRBD1 aligns across 7 bases. The CDR3 spans 15 residues. The junction had 12 bases not matched to a gene; V was cut back by 7 bases and J by 4 bases. The germline gives CDR1 MNHEY, CDR2 SMNVEV (reference sequence). The CDR3 reads CASTGITGVGTEAFF. DNA for the CDR3: TGTGCCAGCACAGGAATCACAGGGGTGGGCACTGAAGCTTTCTTT.

This sequence joins TRBV27 and TRBJ1-5; 8 positions agree with TRBD1. Germline V gene data show CDR1 as MNHEY and CDR2 as SMNVEV (reference sequence). This CDR3 contains 19 residues. Trimming took 5 bases from V and 0 from J; bases not matched to a gene: 15. The CDR3 DNA sequence: TGTGCCAGCAGTCAAAACACCTCAGGGGGCAAGGGTAGCAATCAGCCCCAGCATTTT. As protein: CASSQNTSGGKGSNQPQHF.

This clone showed up just a few times. The V gene is TRBV9, the J gene TRBJ2-1; D is undetermined. The germline gives CDR1 SGDLS, CDR2 YYNGEE. Between the trimmed V and J ends, which lost 0 bases and 10 bases, there was a span of 11 bases. The CDR3 is made up of 13 amino acids. This CDR3 reads CASSVAPIGEQFF. The CDR3 nucleotides read TGTGCCAGCAGCGTAGCCCCGATCGGGGAGCAGTTCTTC.

This chain links TRBV5-6 with TRBJ1-2, with 8 nucleotides matching TRBD1. Looked up from germline, CDR1 is SGHDT and CDR2 is YYEEEE. This CDR3 is built from 14 residues. V shed 0 bases, J shed 8 bases, and the junction held 6 bases outside the gene matches. This chain's CDR3 is CASSLVVRGRGYTF. Here the CDR3 DNA reads TGTGCCAGCAGCTTGGTTGTCAGGGGGCGAGGCTACACCTTC.

Comments on this clone: This sample also contains other DNA sequences that code for the same CDR3. This chain connects TRBV6-6 to TRBJ2-4; a weak D match, TRBD2 (5 bases). Deletions cut 6 bases from V and 0 bases from J, with 12 bases between. The CDR3 extends over 15 amino acids. Germline loops: CDR1 MNHNY, CDR2 SVGAGI (reference sequence). The DNA of the CDR3 is TGTGCCAGCAGCTACGGACTGAGAGCCAAAAACATTCAGTACTTC. Translated: CASSYGLRAKNIQYF.

J is TRBJ2-7 and V is TRBV28, with D tentatively TRBD2 (5 bases). Germline lookup yields CDR1 MDHEN and CDR2 SYDVKM. Trimming removed 8 bases at V and 4 bases at J, with 15 bases between. This CDR3 has 13 residues. The CDR3 spells CASSSRGWYEQYF. CDR3 nucleotide sequence: TGTGCCAGCTCCTCCCGGGGTTGGTACGAGCAGTACTTC.

V is TRBV14 and J is TRBJ2-5; D possibly corresponds to TRBD1 (5 bases). Gene TRBJ2-7 matches the end of the DNA better, so the J call may be wrong. This CDR3 spans 14 amino acids. CDR1 is SGHDN, CDR2 FVKESK, per germline. CDR3 protein: CASSPWAGQGEQYF. Written as DNA, the CDR3 is TGTGCCAGCAGCCCCTGGGCTGGGCAGGGCGAGCAGTACTTC.

CDR3 sequence reads: CASSLVATGARAIEAFF. The CDR3, as DNA: TGTGCCAGCAGCTTAGTCGCGACAGGGGCCAGAGCGATTGAAGCTTTCTTT. V and J are TRBV13 and TRBJ1-1; 8 nucleotides align to TRBD1. Trimming at V came to 1 base and at J to 7 bases, leaving 14 bases not matched to a gene. Germline V gives CDR1 PRHDT, CDR2 FYEKMQ (reference sequence). The CDR3 totals 17 residues.

This rearrangement joins TRBV7-6 to TRBJ2-3, with a possible D match to TRBD1 (5 bases). CDR3 length: 13 amino acids. The germline V and J ends were trimmed by 3 bases and 4 bases, with 8 bases remaining between them. CDR1 and CDR2 from the germline V gene are SGHVS and FNYEAQ. For the CDR3, the DNA is TGTGCCAGCAGCTTGACAGCGCCAGATACGCAGTATTTT. Its translation is CASSLTAPDTQYF.

This clone was counted only a few times. The chain combines TRBV6-1 with TRBJ2-7; 8 bases align to TRBD1. Germline V gene sequence: CDR1 MNHNS, CDR2 SASEGT. The CDR3 totals 16 residues. V shed 4 bases, J shed 0 bases, and the junction held 8 bases outside the gene matches. The CDR3 region has the DNA TGTGCCAGCAGTGTATCTGGGACAGGAGGCTCCTACGAGCAGTACTTC. This gives the protein CASSVSGTGGSYEQYF.

In its sample, this clone was seen once. V gene TRBV2 combines with J gene TRBJ2-4, with D perhaps TRBD1 (6 bases). Germline CDR1 is SNHLY and CDR2 is FYNNEI. The CDR3 is made up of 17 amino acids. Trimming removed 7 bases from V and 0 bases from J, with 19 bases in between. CDR3 coding DNA: TGTGCCAGCACAACAGGGTCGTACGGTGTAGCCAAAAACATTCAGTACTTC. Residues: CASTTGSYGVAKNIQYF.

This clone was observed once. The J gene is TRBJ2-7, the V gene TRBV11-2, with 8 nucleotides matching TRBD1. The V and J ends lost 5 bases and 0 bases, in that order; junction bases with no gene match: 3. Germline V gene data show CDR1 as SGHAT and CDR2 as FQNNGV. The length of the CDR3 is 14 residues. CDR3 residues: CASSPTGASYEQYF. The CDR3 DNA reads as TGTGCCAGCAGCCCGACAGGGGCCTCCTACGAGCAGTACTTC.

This clone has more than one count but fewer than ten. The chain carries TRBV6-1 and TRBJ2-3, with TRBD1 matching over 10 bases. The CDR3 extends over 17 amino acids. V lost 0 bases, J lost 6 bases, and 9 bases stayed unmatched. Germline CDR1 reads MNHNS; CDR2 reads SASEGT. The CDR3 reads CASSEAPGQGPLDTQYF. In nucleotides, the CDR3 is TGTGCCAGCAGTGAAGCCCCGGGACAGGGGCCCTTGGATACGCAGTATTTT.